This T cell receptor (beta chain) was identified during a study of long-term antiretroviral therapy in people with HIV. Regarding the study as a whole: HIV repertoires had narrower CDR3 length ranges than controls. Collection of the blood, which took place between about 2004 and 2018, possibly occurred under older ART regimens. Those clones which expanded before ART made up the dominant part of the repertoire at all time points.

As regards this clone: What it binds is unknown.

At the survey level, the v3.0 immunoSEQ assay was run. Clones were sequenced by immunoSEQ multiplex PCR, and TCRdb holds only the in-frame ones, with some missing. The profile shows about 33,000 clones, around 96% of them singletons. Germline V CDR1 and CDR2: SEHNR, FQNEAQ (reference sequence). Trimming took off 6 bases at V and 3 bases at J, with 10 bases between the two ends. The CDR3 has 13 residues. This TCR derives from a man younger than 40 with HIV. V is TRBV7-9 and J is TRBJ2-3; D perhaps matches TRBD1 (6 bases). This sample comprised unsorted PBMCs, obtained 6.5 to 6.6 years after starting antiretroviral therapy. The CDR3 bases are TGTGCCAGCAGTTACAGGGTAACAGATACGCAGTATTTT. Its translation is CASSYRVTDTQYF.